This TCR beta chain was identified in a study of graft-versus-host responses after intestinal transplantation. Study-level background: Tacrolimus and steroids were given for around three years to all recipients after anti-thymocyte globulin induction. Points from the study as a whole: HvG clone declines early post-transplant were associated with peak circulating GvH levels. Within the allografts of patients who had graft-donor T cell macrochimerism, graft-versus-host to host-versus-graft clonal ratios were high. GvH clones were identified in recipient marrow, with some first appearing in ileum or blood.

About this clone itself: The antigen is undetermined.

TCRdb keeps only in-frame clones here, not all; method: immunoSEQ multiplex PCR. There are fewer than 120,000 clones in the sample; 85% to 95% occur only once, and approximately 0.49% lies in the top ten. CDR1 SGHNT and CDR2 YENEEA come from the germline V gene. CDR3 length: 13 amino acids. Unmatched junction bases numbered 1, after V lost 2 bases and J lost 9 bases. The chain uses TRBV11-3 and TRBJ2-1, with TRBD2 matching 10 bases. This TCR derives from a human donor who received an intestinal transplant. Sequenced material: unstimulated CD8+ T cells sorted from spleen or lymph node cells, taken before intestinal transplant. Here the CDR3 reads CASSLTSGTEQFF. The CDR3 DNA follows: TGTGCCAGCAGCTTAACTAGCGGGACTGAGCAGTTCTTC.